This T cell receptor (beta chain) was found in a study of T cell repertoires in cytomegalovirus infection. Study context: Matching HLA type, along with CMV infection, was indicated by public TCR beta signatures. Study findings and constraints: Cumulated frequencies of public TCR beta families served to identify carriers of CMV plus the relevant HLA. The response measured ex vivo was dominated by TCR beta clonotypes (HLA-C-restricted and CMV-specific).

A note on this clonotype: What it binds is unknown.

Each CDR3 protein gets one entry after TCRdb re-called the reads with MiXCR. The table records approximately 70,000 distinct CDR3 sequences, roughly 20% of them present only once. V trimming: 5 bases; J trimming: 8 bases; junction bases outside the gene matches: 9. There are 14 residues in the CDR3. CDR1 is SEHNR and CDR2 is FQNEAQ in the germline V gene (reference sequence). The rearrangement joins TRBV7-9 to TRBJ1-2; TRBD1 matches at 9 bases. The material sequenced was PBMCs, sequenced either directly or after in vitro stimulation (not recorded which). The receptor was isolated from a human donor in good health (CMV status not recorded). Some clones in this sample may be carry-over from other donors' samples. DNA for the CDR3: TGTGCCAGCAGCCGATCAACAGGGGGCGGAGGCTACACCTTC. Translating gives CASSRSTGGGGYTF.